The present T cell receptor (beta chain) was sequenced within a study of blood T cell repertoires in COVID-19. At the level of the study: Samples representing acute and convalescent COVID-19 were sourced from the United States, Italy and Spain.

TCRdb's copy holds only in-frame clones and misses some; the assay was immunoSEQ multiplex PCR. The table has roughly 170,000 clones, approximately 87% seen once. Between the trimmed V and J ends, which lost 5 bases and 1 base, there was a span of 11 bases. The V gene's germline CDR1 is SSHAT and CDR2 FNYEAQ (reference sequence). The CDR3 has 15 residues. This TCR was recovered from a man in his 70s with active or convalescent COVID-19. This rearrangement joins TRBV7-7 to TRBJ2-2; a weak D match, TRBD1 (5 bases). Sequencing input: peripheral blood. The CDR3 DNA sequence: TGTGCCAGCAGCAGACTCACAGGGAACACCGGGGAGCTGTTTTTT. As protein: CASSRLTGNTGELFF.